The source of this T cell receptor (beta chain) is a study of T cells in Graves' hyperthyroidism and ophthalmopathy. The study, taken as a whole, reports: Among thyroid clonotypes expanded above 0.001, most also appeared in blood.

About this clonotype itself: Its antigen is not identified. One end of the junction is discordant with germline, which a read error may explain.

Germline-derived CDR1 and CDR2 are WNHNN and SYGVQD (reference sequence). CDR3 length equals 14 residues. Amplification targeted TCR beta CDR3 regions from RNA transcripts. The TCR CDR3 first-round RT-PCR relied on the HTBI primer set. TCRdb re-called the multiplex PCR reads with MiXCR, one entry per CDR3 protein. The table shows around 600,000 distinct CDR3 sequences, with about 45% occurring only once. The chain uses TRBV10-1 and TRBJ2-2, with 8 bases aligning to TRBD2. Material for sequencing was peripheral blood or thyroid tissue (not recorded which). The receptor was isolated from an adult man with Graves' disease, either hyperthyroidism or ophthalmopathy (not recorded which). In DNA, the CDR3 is TGCGCCAGTTCAGCGGGAGACCCCACCAGGGAGCTGTTTTTT. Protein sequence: CASSAGDPTRELFF.